This T cell receptor (beta chain) was sequenced for a study of blood T cell repertoires in COVID-19. About the research overall: Samples of COVID-19 (acute and convalescent) were obtained from the United States, Italy and Spain. PBMCs, B-cell-depleted T cells, or T cells provided the cDNA or gDNA that made up the material.

Authors' data handling: Reference gene primer amplification gave nucleated cell count estimates. TCRdb's copy holds only in-frame clones and misses some; the assay was immunoSEQ multiplex PCR. V, J and clone size were drawn from that table, and D and trimming were deduced from the DNA. The sample consists of about 80,000 clones, 76% of them appearing once. Germline V gives CDR1 LGHDT, CDR2 YNNKEL (reference sequence). The CDR3 consists of 13 residues. The germline V and J ends were trimmed by 2 bases and 4 bases, with 7 bases remaining between them. The chain couples TRBV3-1 (or the pseudogene TRBV3-2) to TRBJ2-3, with D possibly matching TRBD2 (5 bases). The sample was peripheral blood. This TCR derives from a man between 65 and 80 years old with active or convalescent COVID-19. The chain's CDR3 is CASSQNSADTQYF. The CDR3 DNA is TGTGCCAGCAGCCAAAATAGCGCAGATACGCAGTATTTT.